The entry below gives a single TCR beta chain sequence along with its context. The data originate from a study of CD4+ T cells in melanoma. V was clipped by 6 bases and J by 5 bases, with 13 bases between them. Germline-derived CDR1 and CDR2 are MNHNS and SASEGT. The CDR3 has 13 residues. TCRdb's table, derived via immunoSEQ multiplex PCR, lists solely in-frame clones and lacks some. Of some 110,000 clones in the sample, around 93% were seen once. The material sequenced was peripheral blood. The genes are TRBV6-1 and TRBJ2-5; tentatively, D is TRBD1 (5 bases). The receptor was derived from a human donor with melanoma. The CDR3 nucleotides are TGTGCCAGCAGCAGGGAAGCCAGTGAGACCCAGTACTTC. Translated, it gives CASSREASETQYF.